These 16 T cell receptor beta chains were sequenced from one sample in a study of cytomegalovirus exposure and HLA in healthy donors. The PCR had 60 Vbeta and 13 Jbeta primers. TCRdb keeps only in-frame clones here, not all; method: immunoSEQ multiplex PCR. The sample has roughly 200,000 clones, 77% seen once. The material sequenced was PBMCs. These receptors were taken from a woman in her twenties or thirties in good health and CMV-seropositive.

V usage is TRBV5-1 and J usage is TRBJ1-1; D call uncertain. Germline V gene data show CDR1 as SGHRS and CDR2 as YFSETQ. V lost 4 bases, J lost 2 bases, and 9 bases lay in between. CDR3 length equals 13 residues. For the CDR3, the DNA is TGCGCCAGCAGCCAAGCATTAAACACTGAAGCTTTCTTT. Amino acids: CASSQALNTEAFF.

CDR3 in amino acids: CASSIWDRGSYEQYF. CDR3 in DNA: TGTGCCAGTAGTATATGGGACAGGGGTTCCTACGAGCAGTACTTC. The genes are TRBV19 and TRBJ2-7, with 10 bases fitting TRBD1. Germline values: CDR1 LNHDA, CDR2 SQIVND (reference sequence). The junction had 2 bases not matched to a gene; V was cut back by 2 bases and J by 1 base. The CDR3 is 15 amino acids.

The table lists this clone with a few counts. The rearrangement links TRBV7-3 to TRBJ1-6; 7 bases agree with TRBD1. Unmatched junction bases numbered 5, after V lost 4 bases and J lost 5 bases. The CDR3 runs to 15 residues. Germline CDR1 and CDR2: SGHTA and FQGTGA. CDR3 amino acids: CASSSTGTDNSPLHF. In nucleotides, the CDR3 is TGTGCCAGCAGCTCCACCGGGACAGATAATTCACCCCTCCACTTT.

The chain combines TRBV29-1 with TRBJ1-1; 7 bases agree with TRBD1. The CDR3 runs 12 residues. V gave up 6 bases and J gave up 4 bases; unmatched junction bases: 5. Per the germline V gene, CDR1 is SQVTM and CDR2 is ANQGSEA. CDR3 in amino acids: CSVATGVTEAFF. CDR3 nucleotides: TGCAGCGTGGCCACAGGGGTCACTGAAGCTTTCTTT.

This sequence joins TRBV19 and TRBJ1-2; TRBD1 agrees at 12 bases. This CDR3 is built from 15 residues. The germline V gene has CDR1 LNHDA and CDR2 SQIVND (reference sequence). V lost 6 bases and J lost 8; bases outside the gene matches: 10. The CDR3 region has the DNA TGTGCCAGTAGCGTACCGGGACAGGGGGCGTGCGGCTACACCTTC. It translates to CASSVPGQGACGYTF.

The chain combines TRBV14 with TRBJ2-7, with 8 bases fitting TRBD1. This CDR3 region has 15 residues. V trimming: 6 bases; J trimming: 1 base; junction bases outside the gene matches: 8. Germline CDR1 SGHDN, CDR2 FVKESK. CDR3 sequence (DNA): TGTGCCAGCAGTAAAATCGACAGGGGTTCCTACGAGCAGTACTTC. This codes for CASSKIDRGSYEQYF.

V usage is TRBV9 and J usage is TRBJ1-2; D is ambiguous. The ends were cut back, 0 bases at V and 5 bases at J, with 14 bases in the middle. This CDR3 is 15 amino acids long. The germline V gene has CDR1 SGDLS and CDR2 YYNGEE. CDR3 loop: CASSVVSSVGYGYTF. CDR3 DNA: TGTGCCAGCAGCGTAGTATCGAGCGTCGGGTATGGCTACACCTTC.

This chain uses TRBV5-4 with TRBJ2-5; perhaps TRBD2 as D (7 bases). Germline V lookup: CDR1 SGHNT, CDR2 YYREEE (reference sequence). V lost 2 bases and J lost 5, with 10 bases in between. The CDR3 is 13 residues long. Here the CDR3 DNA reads TGTGCCAGCAGCTTCAGGGGAGGGGAGACCCAGTACTTC. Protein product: CASSFRGGETQYF.

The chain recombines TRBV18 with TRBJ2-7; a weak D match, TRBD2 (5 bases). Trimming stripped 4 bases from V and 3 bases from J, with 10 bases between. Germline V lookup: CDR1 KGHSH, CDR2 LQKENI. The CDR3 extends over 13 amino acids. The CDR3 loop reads CASSLNRDYEQYF. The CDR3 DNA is TGTGCCAGCTCACTCAACCGGGACTACGAGCAGTACTTC.

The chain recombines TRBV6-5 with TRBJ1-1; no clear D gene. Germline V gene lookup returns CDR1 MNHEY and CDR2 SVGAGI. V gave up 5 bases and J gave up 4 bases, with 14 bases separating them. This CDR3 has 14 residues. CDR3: CASSEPGVSTEAFF. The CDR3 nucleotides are TGTGCCAGCAGTGAACCCGGGGTCAGCACTGAAGCTTTCTTT.

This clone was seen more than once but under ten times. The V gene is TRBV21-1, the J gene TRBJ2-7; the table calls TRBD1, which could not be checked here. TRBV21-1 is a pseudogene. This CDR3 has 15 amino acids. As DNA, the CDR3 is TGTGCCAGCAGCAAAGACCGGACAGGGTTGTACGAGCAGTACTTC. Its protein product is CASSKDRTGLYEQYF.

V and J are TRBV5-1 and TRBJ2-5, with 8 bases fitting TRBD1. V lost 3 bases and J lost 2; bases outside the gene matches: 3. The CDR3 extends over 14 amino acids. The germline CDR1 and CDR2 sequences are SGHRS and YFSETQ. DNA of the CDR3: TGCGCCAGCAGCTCGGGACAGGTACAAGAGACCCAGTACTTC. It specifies CASSSGQVQETQYF. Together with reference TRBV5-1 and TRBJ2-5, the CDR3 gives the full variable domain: KAGVTQTPRYLIKTRGQQVTLSCSPISGHRSVSWYQQTPGQGLQFLFEYFSETQRNKGNFPGRFSGRQFSNSRSEMNVSTLELGDSALYLCASSSGQVQETQYFGPGTRLLVL.

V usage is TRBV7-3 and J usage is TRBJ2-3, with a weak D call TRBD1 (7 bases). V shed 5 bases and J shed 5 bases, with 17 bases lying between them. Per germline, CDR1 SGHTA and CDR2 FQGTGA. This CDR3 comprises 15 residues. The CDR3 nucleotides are TGTGCCAGCAGCCCCGGTGCGGGACAGAGAGATACGCAGTATTTT. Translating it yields CASSPGAGQRDTQYF.

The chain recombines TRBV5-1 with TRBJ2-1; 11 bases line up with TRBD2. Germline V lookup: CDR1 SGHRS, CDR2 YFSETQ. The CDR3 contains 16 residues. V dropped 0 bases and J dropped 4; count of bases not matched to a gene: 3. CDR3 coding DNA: TGCGCCAGCAGCTTGGCCGGGACTAGCGGATACAATGAGCAGTTCTTC. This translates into CASSLAGTSGYNEQFF. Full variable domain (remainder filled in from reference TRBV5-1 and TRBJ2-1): KAGVTQTPRYLIKTRGQQVTLSCSPISGHRSVSWYQQTPGQGLQFLFEYFSETQRNKGNFPGRFSGRQFSNSRSEMNVSTLELGDSALYLCASSLAGTSGYNEQFFGPGTRLTVL.

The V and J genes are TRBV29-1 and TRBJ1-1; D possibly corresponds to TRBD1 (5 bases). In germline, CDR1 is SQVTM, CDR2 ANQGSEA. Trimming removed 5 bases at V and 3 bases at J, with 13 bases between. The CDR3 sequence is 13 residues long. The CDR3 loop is CSVRVLGDTEAFF. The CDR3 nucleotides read TGCAGCGTTAGAGTTTTAGGGGACACTGAAGCTTTCTTT.

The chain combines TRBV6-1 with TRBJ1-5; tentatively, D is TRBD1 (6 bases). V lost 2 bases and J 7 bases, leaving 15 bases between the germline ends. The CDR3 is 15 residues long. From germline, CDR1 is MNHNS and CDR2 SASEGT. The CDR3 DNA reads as TGTGCCAGCAGTGAACGAACAGGGCTAGACCAGCCCCAGCATTTT. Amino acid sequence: CASSERTGLDQPQHF.